The present T cell receptor (beta chain) was sequenced within a study of blood T cell repertoires in COVID-19. The assay was immunoSEQ multiplex PCR, and TCRdb's table has in-frame clones only and misses some. The table shows about 190,000 clones, with roughly 82% occurring only once. Germline CDR1 is MNHNS and CDR2 is SASEGT. The V gene lost 3 bases and the J gene lost 0 bases, with 8 bases spanning the gap. This CDR3 has 15 residues. This receptor was identified in a woman between 55 and 75 years old with acute COVID-19. Sequencing used PBMCs or T cells enriched from blood (not recorded which). V gene TRBV6-1 combines with J gene TRBJ1-4, with a possible D match to TRBD1 (5 bases). The CDR3 protein is CASSDDSATNEKLFF. The CDR3 nucleotides read TGTGCCAGCAGTGATGACAGTGCAACTAATGAAAAACTGTTTTTT.